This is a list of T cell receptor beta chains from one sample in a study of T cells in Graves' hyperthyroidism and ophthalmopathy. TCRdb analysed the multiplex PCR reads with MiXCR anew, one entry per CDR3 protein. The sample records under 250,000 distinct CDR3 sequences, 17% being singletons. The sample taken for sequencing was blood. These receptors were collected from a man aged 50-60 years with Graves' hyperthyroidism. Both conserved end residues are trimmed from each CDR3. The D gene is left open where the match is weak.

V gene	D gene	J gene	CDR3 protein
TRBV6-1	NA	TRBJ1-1	ASRRVVNTEAF
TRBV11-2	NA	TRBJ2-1	ASSLYYNEQF
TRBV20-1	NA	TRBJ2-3	SARGLLTGLTDTQY
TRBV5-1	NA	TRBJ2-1	ASRLGRSPPPGNEQF
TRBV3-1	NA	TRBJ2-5	ASTSEETQY
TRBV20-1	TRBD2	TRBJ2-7	SATDFSGRGLISYEQY
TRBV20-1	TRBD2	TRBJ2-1	SARGLAGWNEQF
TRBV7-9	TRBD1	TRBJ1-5	ASSPSAGTGYQPQH
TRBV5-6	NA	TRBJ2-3	ASSLVGAQDTQY
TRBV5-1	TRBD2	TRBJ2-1	ASTALAERGNEQF
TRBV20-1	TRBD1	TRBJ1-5	SARRGQGQPQH
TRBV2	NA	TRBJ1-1	ASSLGAGTEAF
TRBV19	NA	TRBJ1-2	ASNSVANYGYT
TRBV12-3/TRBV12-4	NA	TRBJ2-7	ASGKYEQY
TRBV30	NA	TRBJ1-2	AWSIKGLWGYT
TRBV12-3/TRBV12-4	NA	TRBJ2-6	ASSLSSSGANVLT
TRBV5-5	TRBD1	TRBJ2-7	ASSFGQGQGEQY
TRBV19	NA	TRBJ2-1	ASSPDGEAREQF
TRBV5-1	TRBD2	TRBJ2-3	ASSLLAGAYTDTQY